The following is a TCR beta chain sequence with its context. Its antigen is as yet unknown. Trimming removed 6 bases at V and 5 bases at J, with 6 bases between. Germline-derived CDR1 and CDR2 are MNHEY and SMNVEV (reference sequence). The CDR3 extends over 11 amino acids. The data originate from a study of lymphopenia after photon versus proton radiotherapy. Here immunoSEQ multiplex PCR was the method, and the copy in TCRdb shows in-frame clones only, minus some. The repertoire holds 65,000 to 85,000 clones, with about 90% as singletons. General study points: Under photons, naive T cells and diversity fell while effector/memory populations rose.

The chain has TRBV27 and TRBJ2-3; D gene ambiguous. The sequences come from peripheral blood, collected from a patient treated with photon-based radiotherapy. This sequence originates from a woman in her thirties or forties with cholangiocarcinoma. Here the CDR3 DNA reads TGTGCCAGCAGGACTGGAGATACGCAGTATTTT. Translating gives CASRTGDTQYF.